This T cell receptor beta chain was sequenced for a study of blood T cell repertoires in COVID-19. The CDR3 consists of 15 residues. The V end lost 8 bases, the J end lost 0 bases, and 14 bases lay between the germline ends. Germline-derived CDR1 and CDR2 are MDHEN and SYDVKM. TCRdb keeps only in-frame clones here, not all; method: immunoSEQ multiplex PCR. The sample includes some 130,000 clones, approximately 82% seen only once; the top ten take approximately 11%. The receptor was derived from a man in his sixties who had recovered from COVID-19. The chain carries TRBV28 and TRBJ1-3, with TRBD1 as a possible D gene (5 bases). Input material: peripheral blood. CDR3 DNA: TGTGCCAGCGGGGGGTCCTCGAGCTCTGGAAACACCATATATTTT. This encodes CASGGSSSSGNTIYF.